The 21 T cell receptor beta chains reported below all come from one sample, sequenced in a study of T cell repertoires in cytomegalovirus infection. The antigens for these receptors are not known. TCRdb reanalysed the reads using MiXCR and keeps one entry per CDR3 protein. The sample includes around 570,000 distinct CDR3 sequences, around two fifths of them seen just once. This material consisted of cultured PBMCs, taken from culture after CMV antigen stimulation. Source of these receptors: a human donor in good health (CMV status not recorded). Some clones in this sample may be carry-over from other donors' samples.

The gene calls are TRBV6-1 and TRBJ2-7; 10 bases are shared with TRBD2. The CDR3 extends over 14 amino acids. In germline, CDR1 is MNHNS, CDR2 SASEGT. The ends lost 7 bases at V and 3 bases at J; junction bases unmatched: 6. The CDR3 loop reads CASIPSGGYYEQYF. CDR3 nucleotides: TGTGCCAGCATACCTAGCGGGGGATACTACGAGCAGTACTTC.

V usage is TRBV7-4 and J usage is TRBJ2-3; D gene unclear. This CDR3 region has 15 residues. The V end lost 2 bases, the J end lost 6 bases, and 15 bases lay between the germline ends. Per germline, CDR1 SGHVT and CDR2 SQSDAQ. CDR3 nucleotide sequence: TGTGCCAGCAGCTTACCCTCCGGGTACGGGGATACGCAGTATTTT. It codes for CASSLPSGYGDTQYF.

This chain links TRBV19 with TRBJ2-6; D unclear. The length of the CDR3 is 15 residues. V lost 7 bases and J lost 0, with 10 bases in between. Germline V CDR1 and CDR2: LNHDA, SQIVND (reference sequence). This CDR3 reads CASTPISSGANVLTF. The CDR3 nucleotides read TGTGCCAGTACTCCCATAAGCTCTGGGGCCAACGTCCTGACTTTC.

This chain links TRBV6-6 with TRBJ1-2; no firm D call. Germline CDR1 reads MNHNY; CDR2 reads SVGAGI (reference sequence). Trimming cost V 1 base and J 2 bases, with 11 bases left between them. The CDR3 sequence is 15 residues long. CDR3 amino acids: CASSYLGLRNYGYTF. CDR3 sequence (DNA): TGTGCCAGCAGTTACTTGGGGTTAAGAAACTATGGCTACACCTTC.

There are many counts of this clonotype. This rearrangement joins TRBV7-8 to TRBJ2-2; TRBD1 or TRBD2 may be the D gene (5 bases each). CDR3 length equals 15 residues. Deletions cut 5 bases from V and 4 bases from J, with 14 bases between. Germline lookup yields CDR1 SGHVS and CDR2 FQNEAQ. The CDR3 loop reads CASSRDRYFTGELFF. DNA for the CDR3: TGTGCCAGCAGCCGGGACCGATATTTCACCGGGGAGCTGTTTTTT.

This clonotype was observed a handful of times. This CDR3 is CASSGQTWSSYNEQFF. The CDR3 DNA sequence: TGTGCCAGCAGTGGCCAGACGTGGAGCTCCTACAATGAGCAGTTCTTC. V is TRBV12-3 or TRBV12-4 and J is TRBJ2-1, with unresolved D. The ends were cut back, 5 bases at V and 0 bases at J, with 14 bases in the middle. The CDR3 has 16 amino acids.

V is TRBV7-2 and J is TRBJ1-6, with D uncertain. This CDR3 comprises 15 residues. Germline assignment: CDR1 SGHTA and CDR2 FQGNSA. The V end lost 1 base, the J end lost 7 bases, and 11 bases lay between the germline ends. This CDR3 is CASSLGPGINSPLHF. The CDR3 DNA reads as TGTGCCAGCAGCTTAGGGCCGGGGATAAATTCACCCCTCCACTTT.

This clonotype was observed a few times. J is TRBJ1-3 and V is TRBV7-9; D might be TRBD1 (5 bases). Germline CDR1 reads SEHNR; CDR2 reads FQNEAQ (reference sequence). CDR3 length equals 16 residues. Deletions cut 3 bases from V and 4 bases from J, with 16 bases between. CDR3 in amino acids: CASSFGLGEQGNTIYF. The CDR3 nucleotides read TGTGCCAGCAGCTTCGGCTTAGGGGAGCAGGGAAACACCATATATTTT.

This clonotype occurred a few times. This sequence joins TRBV7-2 and TRBJ2-3, with D unresolved. The CDR3 is 17 residues long. V lost 1 base, J lost 4 bases, and 18 bases lay in between. The germline CDR1 and CDR2 sequences are SGHTA and FQGNSA. The CDR3 here is CASSLVSTVGGADTQYF. The CDR3 DNA reads as TGTGCCAGCAGCTTAGTCTCGACCGTCGGTGGCGCAGATACGCAGTATTTT.

This clonotype was recorded at least ten times. The chain recombines TRBV7-2 with TRBJ2-7; D is unclear. This CDR3 spans 12 amino acids. CDR1 is SGHTA, CDR2 FQGNSA, per germline. Trimming stripped 4 bases from V and 2 bases from J, with 6 bases between. The CDR3 sequence is CASSYGTYEQYF. The DNA of the CDR3 is TGTGCCAGCAGCTATGGAACCTACGAGCAGTACTTC.

This chain connects TRBV4-1 to TRBJ1-1; 9 bases align to TRBD1. The V segment lost 2 bases and the J segment 0 bases; nucleotides outside the gene matches: 7. The germline gives CDR1 MGHRA, CDR2 YSYEKL. This CDR3 region has 17 residues. CDR3 sequence (DNA): TGCGCCAGCAGCCAACCCGGGACAGGGTACATGAACACTGAAGCTTTCTTT. Its translation is CASSQPGTGYMNTEAFF.

This chain links TRBV6-1 with TRBJ2-7; the D gene could be TRBD1 or TRBD2 (5 bases each). Deletions cut 6 bases from V and 2 bases from J, with 17 bases between. This CDR3 is built from 15 residues. The germline V gene has CDR1 MNHNS and CDR2 SASEGT. Here the CDR3 DNA reads TGTGCCAGCAGCCCGGGGCAGGGCCTCACCTACGAGCAGTACTTC. This gives the protein CASSPGQGLTYEQYF.

A few counts support this clonotype. V and J are TRBV7-2 and TRBJ2-7; D uncertain. V was pared by 0 bases and J by 1 base, with 13 bases between. In germline, CDR1 is SGHTA, CDR2 FQGNSA. The length of the CDR3 is 16 residues. The CDR3 nucleotides are TGTGCCAGCAGCTTAGCGAGACTCTCACCTTCCTACGAGCAGTACTTC. It codes for CASSLARLSPSYEQYF.

This clonotype was found a few times. This chain connects TRBV6-8 to TRBJ2-2; D assignment may be TRBD1 or TRBD2 (5 bases each). Germline assignment: CDR1 MNHGY and CDR2 SAAAGT. The V end was cut by 6 bases, the J end by 4 bases, with 9 bases between. There are 13 residues in the CDR3. The CDR3 sequence: CASSGTLTGELFF. CDR3 DNA sequence: TGTGCCAGCAGCGGGACCCTCACCGGGGAGCTGTTTTTT.

This clonotype turned up a few times. The V and J genes are TRBV7-2 and TRBJ1-1; D unclear. This CDR3 has 13 residues. The ends were cut back, 5 bases at V and 1 base at J, with 8 bases in the middle. Germline V gives CDR1 SGHTA, CDR2 FQGNSA. In DNA form, the CDR3 reads TGTGCCAGCAGCCTACACAAGAACACTGAAGCTTTCTTT. Translation gives CASSLHKNTEAFF.

The V gene is TRBV12-3 or TRBV12-4, the J gene TRBJ2-5; 7 bases map to TRBD1. V gave up 10 bases and J gave up 6 bases; unmatched junction bases: 14. The CDR3 sequence is 14 residues long. The CDR3 coding sequence is TGTGCCACTTCTCGACAGGGCGTTCTGAAGACCCAGTACTTC. This gives the protein CATSRQGVLKTQYF.

The J gene is TRBJ2-1, the V gene TRBV12-3 or TRBV12-4, with D unresolved. V lost 6 bases and J 6 bases, leaving 9 bases between the germline ends. The CDR3 runs 12 residues. CDR3 in amino acids: CASRADGNEQFF. The CDR3 DNA is TGTGCCAGCAGGGCCGATGGCAATGAGCAGTTCTTC.

This clonotype was seen repeatedly, ten times or more. The gene calls are TRBV7-2 and TRBJ2-5; D unclear. The V gene lost 3 bases and the J gene lost 4 bases, with 6 bases spanning the gap. CDR3 length equals 12 residues. The germline V gene has CDR1 SGHTA and CDR2 FQGNSA. CDR3 region: CASSFWGETQYF. CDR3 in DNA: TGTGCCAGCAGCTTTTGGGGAGAGACCCAGTACTTC. The full variable domain, its missing parts supplied by reference TRBV7-2 and TRBJ2-5, is GAGVSQSPSNKVTEKGKDVELRCDPISGHTALYWYRQSLGQGLEFLIYFQGNSAPDKSGLPSDRFSAERTGGSVSTLTIQRTQQEDSAVYLCASSFWGETQYFGPGTRLLVL.

This clonotype was observed a handful of times. This chain connects TRBV6-1 to TRBJ2-7; TRBD1 matches at 9 bases. With V trimmed by 6 bases and J by 2 bases, 5 bases remained unmatched. The germline V gene encodes CDR1 MNHNS and CDR2 SASEGT. The CDR3 has 14 amino acids. Here the CDR3 DNA reads TGTGCCAGCAGCAGGGACAGGGTAACCTACGAGCAGTACTTC. Protein: CASSRDRVTYEQYF.

This clonotype has at least ten counts. V usage is TRBV7-2 and J usage is TRBJ2-5; D is unresolved. The ends were cut back, 6 bases at V and 5 bases at J, with 19 bases in the middle. CDR1 and CDR2 (germline): SGHTA, FQGNSA. This CDR3 spans 15 amino acids. CDR3 nucleotides: TGTGCCAGCAGGACCGGGCCGTACTACGGGGAGACCCAGTACTTC. Translation: CASRTGPYYGETQYF.

In its sample, this clonotype was seen a few times. The chain joins TRBV11-2 to TRBJ2-7, with D maybe TRBD1 (6 bases). The length of the CDR3 is 16 residues. V lost 5 bases, J lost 4 bases, and 21 bases lay in between. Germline-derived CDR1 and CDR2 are SGHAT and FQNNGV. The CDR3 nucleotides read TGTGCCAGCAGCCTTAGGGCAGGGACAAGGAGTTACGAGCAGTACTTC. It codes for CASSLRAGTRSYEQYF.